This is a list of T cell receptor beta chains from one sample in a study of Ad26.COV2.S vaccination and SARS-CoV-2 variants. The repertoire was sequenced with immunoSEQ multiplex PCR; TCRdb's copy has only in-frame clones and lacks some. The sample shows over 110,000 clones, 86% of them seen only once. Here the sequenced sample was peripheral blood, taken after recovery from COVID-19. Receptors were obtained from a human donor who had recovered from COVID-19. Each CDR3 is given with its conserved first and last residue. Fields, in order: CDR3 protein, CDR3 DNA, J gene, D gene, clone size, V gene. The D gene is left open where the match is weak. Not all rows give a size; the values are once, few, many and, for expanded clones, a class.

CASSFQTDQETQYF | TGCGCCAGCAGCTTCCAGACAGACCAAGAGACCCAGTACTTC | TRBJ2-5 | - | - | TRBV5-1
CASSLRIAGGPSYEQYF | TGTGCCAGCAGCTTACGGATAGCGGGGGGACCTTCCTACGAGCAGTACTTC | TRBJ2-7 | TRBD2 | once | TRBV7-2
CASSSLPRVRSNQPQHF | TGTGCCAGCAGTTCCCTTCCCCGTGTGCGGAGCAATCAGCCCCAGCATTTT | TRBJ1-5 | - | - | TRBV28
CASSLRARDRENYGYTF | TGTGCCAGCAGTTTAAGGGCCCGGGACAGGGAGAACTATGGCTACACCTTC | TRBJ1-2 | TRBD1 | - | TRBV28
CATSRDLAQGAFSLNTGELFF | TGTGCCACCAGCAGAGATCTCGCACAGGGGGCTTTTTCTTTGAACACCGGGGAGCTGTTTTTT | TRBJ2-2 | TRBD1 | - | TRBV15
CSVFDNVWGKETQYF | TGCAGCGTTTTCGACAACGTCTGGGGAAAAGAGACCCAGTACTTC | TRBJ2-5 | - | - | TRBV29-1
CASSLLYGYTF | TGTGCCAGCAGCCTGTTGTATGGCTACACCTTC | TRBJ1-2 | - | - | TRBV6-2/TRBV6-3
CASSPRQQLYGYTF | TGTGCCAGCAGCCCTCGACAGCAACTCTATGGCTACACCTTC | TRBJ1-2 | - | - | TRBV9
CAWSKDLIPYSPLHF | TGTGCCTGGAGTAAGGACCTCATCCCATATTCACCCCTCCACTTT | TRBJ1-6 | - | - | TRBV30
CASSLEEALSTEAFF | TGTGCCAGCAGCTTGGAAGAAGCGTTATCCACTGAAGCTTTCTTT | TRBJ1-1 | - | - | TRBV5-5
CASSYSWGTGELFF | TGTGCCAGCAGTTACTCCTGGGGAACCGGGGAGCTGTTTTTT | TRBJ2-2 | - | - | TRBV6-2/TRBV6-3
CASSLYWNEQFF | TGTGCCAGCAGCTTGTACTGGAATGAGCAGTTCTTC | TRBJ2-1 | - | - | TRBV5-8
CASSFGTGYGYTF | TGTGCCAGCAGTTTCGGGACAGGGTATGGCTACACCTTC | TRBJ1-2 | TRBD1 | - | TRBV27
CAWTGTGFSLDYGYTF | TGTGCCTGGACCGGGACAGGTTTCTCTTTAGACTATGGCTACACCTTC | TRBJ1-2 | TRBD1 | - | TRBV30
CASSFGGVQETQYF | TGTGCCAGCAGTTTTGGCGGGGTCCAAGAGACCCAGTACTTC | TRBJ2-5 | - | - | TRBV28
CAWSNEGTGNQPQHF | TGTGCCTGGAGTAATGAGGGGACCGGCAATCAGCCCCAGCATTTT | TRBJ1-5 | - | once | TRBV30
CASGQGSSYEQYF | TGTGCCAGTGGGCAGGGTAGCTCCTACGAGCAGTACTTC | TRBJ2-7 | - | few | TRBV6-5
CASSLGFLEGGTDTQYF | TGTGCCAGCAGCTTAGGGTTTTTAGAGGGCGGCACAGATACGCAGTATTTT | TRBJ2-3 | - | - | TRBV7-9
CASSLRGFGTDTQYF | TGTGCTAGCAGCTTACGGGGATTCGGCACAGATACGCAGTATTTT | TRBJ2-3 | - | - | TRBV7-7
CASSPGQALYGYTF | TGTGCCAGCAGCCCAGGACAGGCGCTCTATGGCTACACCTTC | TRBJ1-2 | TRBD1 | - | TRBV6-5
CASSLDWGNNQPQHF | TGTGCCAGCAGCTTAGATTGGGGAAACAATCAGCCCCAGCATTTT | TRBJ1-5 | - | - | TRBV11-2
CASSFNNEQFF | TGTGCCAGCAGCTTTAACAATGAGCAGTTCTTC | TRBJ2-1 | - | - | TRBV7-2
CAIRPGLAGVSTDTQYF | TGTGCCATCAGACCGGGACTAGCGGGGGTAAGCACAGATACGCAGTATTTT | TRBJ2-3 | TRBD2 | - | TRBV10-3
CAWSENLSSPSGIF | TGTGCCTGGAGTGAAAACTTGTCTAGCCCTTCGGGAATATTT | TRBJ1-1 | - | - | TRBV30
CASSFSPQNTIYF | TGTGCCAGCAGCTTTTCCCCCCAAAACACCATATATTTT | TRBJ1-3 | - | once | TRBV11-2
CAWNPGGGQGINQPQHF | TGTGCCTGGAATCCCGGGGGGGGACAGGGCATCAATCAGCCCCAGCATTTT | TRBJ1-5 | TRBD1 | - | TRBV30
CATRLPGQVSGNTIYF | TGTGCCACTCGACTTCCGGGACAGGTGTCTGGAAACACCATATATTTT | TRBJ1-3 | TRBD1 | - | TRBV28
CASRGTGYNEQFF | TGCGCCAGCAGGGGGACAGGTTACAATGAGCAGTTCTTC | TRBJ2-1 | TRBD1 | - | TRBV10-2
CASSTQNSEAFF | TGCGCCAGCAGCACTCAGAACTCTGAAGCTTTCTTT | TRBJ1-1 | - | - | TRBV5-1
CASSPIGGPMTDTQYF | TGTGCCAGCAGCCCGATCGGGGGGCCAATGACAGATACGCAGTATTTT | TRBJ2-3 | - | - | TRBV3-1/TRBV3-2
CASRVPPGSGRDIQYF | TGTGCCAGCAGAGTACCTCCGGGATCAGGGAGAGACATTCAGTACTTC | TRBJ2-4 | - | - | TRBV28
CASSRDGNYNEQFF | TGTGCCAGCAGCAGGGACGGCAACTACAATGAGCAGTTCTTC | TRBJ2-1 | - | - | TRBV5-5
CASSFYADSDIYGYTF | TGTGCCAGCAGCTTTTACGCGGACAGTGACATCTATGGCTACACCTTC | TRBJ1-2 | - | - | TRBV5-6
CASMGGSGGYTF | TGCGCCAGCATGGGAGGGTCGGGTGGCTACACCTTC | TRBJ1-2 | - | - | TRBV10-2
CASSYPWGGYTF | TGTGCCAGCAGTTACCCCTGGGGGGGCTACACCTTC | TRBJ1-2 | - | - | TRBV6-2/TRBV6-3
CASSVGTSSSYNEQFF | TGCGCCAGCAGTGTCGGGACATCGAGCTCCTACAATGAGCAGTTCTTC | TRBJ2-1 | - | - | TRBV10-2
CASSLGTGRETQYF | TGTGCCAGCAGCTTAGGGACAGGGAGAGAGACCCAGTACTTC | TRBJ2-5 | TRBD1 | - | TRBV7-6
CAVGTLYNSPLHF | TGTGCGGTGGGGACTCTTTATAATTCACCCCTCCACTTT | TRBJ1-6 | - | - | TRBV6-5
CASSQDRRDRGYQPQHF | TGCGCCAGCAGCCAAGATAGGCGGGACAGGGGCTATCAGCCCCAGCATTTT | TRBJ1-5 | TRBD1 | once | TRBV4-3
CASSPRTGGSYNEQFF | TGTGCCAGCAGCCCGAGGACAGGGGGCTCCTACAATGAGCAGTTCTTC | TRBJ2-1 | TRBD1 | - | TRBV5-6
CASSQDKGLTLYEAFF | TGCGCCAGCAGCCAAGACAAGGGTCTTACCCTTTATGAAGCTTTCTTT | TRBJ1-1 | - | - | TRBV4-3
CASSLRPGGDEKLFF | TGTGCCAGCAGCCTAAGACCGGGAGGGGACGAAAAACTGTTTTTT | TRBJ1-4 | - | - | TRBV9
CASSLTGQRETQYF | TGTGCCAGCAGTTTGACAGGTCAGCGGGAGACCCAGTACTTC | TRBJ2-5 | - | - | TRBV28
CASSYGSSNQPQHF | TGTGCCAGCAGTTACGGGAGTAGCAATCAGCCCCAGCATTTT | TRBJ1-5 | - | few | TRBV6-2/TRBV6-3
CASSYTTNQPQHF | TGTGCCAGCAGTTATACGACCAATCAGCCCCAGCATTTT | TRBJ1-5 | - | - | TRBV6-2/TRBV6-3